This T cell receptor beta chain was retrieved from a study of T-cell reconstitution after alpha-beta-depleted transplantation in children. CDR1 SGHVS and CDR2 FQNEAQ come from the germline V gene. The CDR3 is made up of 13 amino acids. V shed 8 bases, J shed 6 bases, and the junction held 9 bases outside the gene matches. This clonotype has ten or more counts. A library of TCRbeta sequences, prepared with unique molecular identifiers, was generated. TCRdb re-called the PCR reads through MiXCR, storing one row per CDR3 protein. The repertoire includes about 230,000 distinct CDR3 sequences, 9% to 10% of them detected once, and approximately 4.7% sits in the top ten.

The receptor's source is a human donor who donated a stem cell graft to a child with SCID. The V and J genes are TRBV7-8 and TRBJ1-2, with 7 bases aligning to TRBD1. The source material was PBMCs from the stem cell graft donor, sampled from the stem cell graft. As DNA, the CDR3 is TGTGCCAGCGGCCCGGGACAGACGAATGGCTACACCTTC. Translating it yields CASGPGQTNGYTF.